Included here is one TCR beta chain sequence, with context. The source of the sample is a study of T cell changes during pregnancy in multiple sclerosis. Profiled with immunoSEQ multiplex PCR; TCRdb holds only in-frame clones, not every one. The table has 45,000 to 50,000 clones, around nine tenths seen once. The CDR3 has 10 residues. Trimming took 7 bases from V and 13 from J, leaving 12 bases between them. Germline V gene lookup returns CDR1 SNHLY and CDR2 FYNNEI. The V call is TRBV2, the J call TRBJ2-3; no definite D call. The sequence derives from a female donor in good health, enrolled as a control in a pregnancy study. This specimen was CD4+ T cells from peripheral blood mononuclear cells, taken in the second trimester of pregnancy. The CDR3 nucleotides are TGTGCCAGCACGACCGGAGATGAGTATTTT. It is translated as CASTTGDEYF. The full variable domain, its missing parts supplied by reference TRBV2 and TRBJ2-3, is EPEVTQTPSHQVTQMGQEVILRCVPISNHLYFYWYRQILGQKVEFLVSFYNNEISEKSEIFDDQFSVERPDGSNFTLKIRSTKLEDSAMYFCASTTGDEYFGPGTRLTVL.